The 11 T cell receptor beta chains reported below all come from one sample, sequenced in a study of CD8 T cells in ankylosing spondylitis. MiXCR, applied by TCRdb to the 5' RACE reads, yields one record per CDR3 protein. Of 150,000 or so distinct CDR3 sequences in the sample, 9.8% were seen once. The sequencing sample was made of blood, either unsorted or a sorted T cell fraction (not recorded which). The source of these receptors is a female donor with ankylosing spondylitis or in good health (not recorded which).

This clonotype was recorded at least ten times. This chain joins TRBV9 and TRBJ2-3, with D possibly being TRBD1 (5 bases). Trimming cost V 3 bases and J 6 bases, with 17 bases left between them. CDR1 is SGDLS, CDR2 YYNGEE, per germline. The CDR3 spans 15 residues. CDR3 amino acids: CASSAPTERRDTQYF. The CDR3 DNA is TGTGCCAGCAGCGCCCCGACAGAACGACGCGATACGCAGTATTTT.

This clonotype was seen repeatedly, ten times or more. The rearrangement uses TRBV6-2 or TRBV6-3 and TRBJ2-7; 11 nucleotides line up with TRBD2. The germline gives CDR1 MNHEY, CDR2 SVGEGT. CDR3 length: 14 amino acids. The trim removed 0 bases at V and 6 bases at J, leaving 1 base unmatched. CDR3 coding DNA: TGTGCCAGCAGTTACTCGGGACTAGCGGCCGAGCAGTACTTC. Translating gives CASSYSGLAAEQYF.

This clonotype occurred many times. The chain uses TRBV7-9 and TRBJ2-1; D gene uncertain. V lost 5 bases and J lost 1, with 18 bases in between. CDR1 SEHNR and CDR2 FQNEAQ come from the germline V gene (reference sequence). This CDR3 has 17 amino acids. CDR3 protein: CASSPNFSPYSYNEQFF. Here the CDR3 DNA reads TGTGCCAGCAGCCCTAATTTCAGTCCCTATTCCTACAATGAGCAGTTCTTC.

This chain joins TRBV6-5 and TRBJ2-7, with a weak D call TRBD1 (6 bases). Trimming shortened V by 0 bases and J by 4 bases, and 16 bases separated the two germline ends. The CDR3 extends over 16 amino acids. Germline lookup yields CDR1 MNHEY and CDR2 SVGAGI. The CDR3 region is CASSYSRGSLLYEQYF. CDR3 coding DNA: TGTGCCAGCAGTTACTCGAGGGGGTCCCTCTTGTACGAGCAGTACTTC.

The CDR3 loop is CASSGPGPTSEQFF. The CDR3 DNA reads TGTGCCAGCAGTGGCCCGGGACCTACAAGTGAGCAGTTCTTC. The chain joins TRBV6-1 to TRBJ2-1; the D call may be TRBD1 or TRBD2 (5 bases each). The V and J ends lost 4 bases and 9 bases respectively, with 16 bases between them. This CDR3 spans 14 amino acids. Germline loops: CDR1 MNHNS, CDR2 SASEGT.

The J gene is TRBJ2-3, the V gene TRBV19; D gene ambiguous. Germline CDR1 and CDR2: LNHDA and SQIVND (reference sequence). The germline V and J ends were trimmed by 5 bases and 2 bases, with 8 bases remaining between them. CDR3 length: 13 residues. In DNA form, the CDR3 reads TGTGCCAGTAGTGTCGTCGCCACAGATACGCAGTATTTT. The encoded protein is CASSVVATDTQYF.

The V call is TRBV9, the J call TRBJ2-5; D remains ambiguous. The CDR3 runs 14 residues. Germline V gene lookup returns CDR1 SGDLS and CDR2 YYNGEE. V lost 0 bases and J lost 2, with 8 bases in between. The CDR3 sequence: CASSVGSLQETQYF. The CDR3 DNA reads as TGTGCCAGCAGCGTAGGGTCCTTACAAGAGACCCAGTACTTC.

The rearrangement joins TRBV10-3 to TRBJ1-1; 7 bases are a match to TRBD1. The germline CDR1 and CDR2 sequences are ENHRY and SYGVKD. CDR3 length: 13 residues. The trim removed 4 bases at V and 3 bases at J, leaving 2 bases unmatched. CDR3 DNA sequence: TGTGCCATCAGTGTCACAGGGGACACTGAAGCTTTCTTT. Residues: CAISVTGDTEAFF.

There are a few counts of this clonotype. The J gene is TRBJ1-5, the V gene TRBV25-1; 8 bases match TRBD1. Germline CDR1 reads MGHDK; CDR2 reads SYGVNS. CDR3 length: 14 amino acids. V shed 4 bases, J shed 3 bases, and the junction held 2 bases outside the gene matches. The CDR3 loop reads CASSAGQVNQPQHF. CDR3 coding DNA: TGTGCCAGCAGTGCGGGACAGGTCAATCAGCCCCAGCATTTT.

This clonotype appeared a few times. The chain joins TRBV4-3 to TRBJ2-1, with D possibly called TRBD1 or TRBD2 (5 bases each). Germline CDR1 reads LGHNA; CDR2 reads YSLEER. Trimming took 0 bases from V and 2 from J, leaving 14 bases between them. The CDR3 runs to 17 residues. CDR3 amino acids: CASSQDRGTLTYNEQFF. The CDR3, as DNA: TGCGCCAGCAGCCAAGATCGAGGGACCTTAACCTACAATGAGCAGTTCTTC.

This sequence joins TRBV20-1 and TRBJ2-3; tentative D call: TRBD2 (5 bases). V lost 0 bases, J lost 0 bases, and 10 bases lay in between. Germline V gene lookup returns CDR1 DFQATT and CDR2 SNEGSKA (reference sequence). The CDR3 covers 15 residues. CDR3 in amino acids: CSARDEGHSTDTQYF. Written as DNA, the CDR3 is TGCAGTGCTAGAGATGAGGGCCACAGCACAGATACGCAGTATTTT.